This T cell receptor beta chain appears in the sequencing data of a study of T cells after yellow fever vaccination. Using its own MiXCR run on the 5' RACE reads, TCRdb lists one record per CDR3 protein. The sample contains a few hundred thousand distinct CDR3 sequences, approximately 3.9% of which appear only once. The V and J ends lost 1 base and 4 bases respectively, with 7 bases between them. CDR3 length: 13 residues. Germline values: CDR1 SEHNR, CDR2 FQNEAQ (reference sequence). The sequencing here drew on PBMCs, taken 5 days after the yellow fever booster vaccination. The chain recombines TRBV7-9 with TRBJ1-2, with unresolved D. This TCR came from a man aged 18 to 35 who received the YFV17D yellow fever vaccine. The CDR3 DNA reads TGTGCCAGCAGCTTAGTGGAACTCTATGGCTACACCTTC. Translation gives CASSLVELYGYTF.